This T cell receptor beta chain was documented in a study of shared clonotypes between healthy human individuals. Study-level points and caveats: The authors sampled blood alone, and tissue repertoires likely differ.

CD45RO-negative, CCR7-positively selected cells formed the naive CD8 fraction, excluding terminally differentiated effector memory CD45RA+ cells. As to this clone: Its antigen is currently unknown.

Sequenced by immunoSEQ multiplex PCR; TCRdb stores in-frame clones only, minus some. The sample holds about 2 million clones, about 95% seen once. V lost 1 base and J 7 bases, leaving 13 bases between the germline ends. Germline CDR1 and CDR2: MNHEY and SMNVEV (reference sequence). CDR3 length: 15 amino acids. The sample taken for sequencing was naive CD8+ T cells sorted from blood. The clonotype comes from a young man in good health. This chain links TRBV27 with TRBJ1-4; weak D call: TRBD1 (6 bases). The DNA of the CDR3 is TGTGCCAGCAGTTTATTAGGGGGTGGGTCTGAAAAACTGTTTTTT. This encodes CASSLLGGGSEKLFF.